A selection of T cell receptor beta chains follows, all from one sample in a study of response to subunit inactivated influenza vaccine. TCRdb independently ran MiXCR on the RT-PCR reads; one entry per CDR3 protein. The sample lists about 700,000 distinct CDR3 sequences; around 13% were seen once. Source: PBMCs from blood, taken roughly 15 days before vaccination. These receptors were taken from a man between 50 and 59 years old who received an inactivated influenza vaccine. CDR3s include the opening cysteine and the closing phenylalanine or tryptophan. D genes are given only for firm matches. Only part of the rows carry a size: once, few, many, or a class if the clone is expanded.

TRBV6-2/TRBV6-3	NA	17	TRBJ1-5	NA	TGTGCCAGCAGTTACATGTTTAGCAGGACGATCCATCAGCCCCAGCATTTT	CASSYMFSRTIHQPQHF
TRBV7-9	TRBD1	15	TRBJ2-5	NA	TGTGCCAGCAGCTTAGACGGGACAGGGTTCGAGACCCAGTACTTC	CASSLDGTGFETQYF
TRBV3-1	NA	12	TRBJ1-5	few	TGTGCCAGCAGCCAAGGAGGGGGAGCCCAGCATTTT	CASSQGGGAQHF
TRBV29-1	TRBD2	15	TRBJ2-5	NA	TGCAGCGGTACCCGGGGGACTAGCGGGAGGGAGACCCAGTACTTC	CSGTRGTSGRETQYF
TRBV11-2	TRBD2	20	TRBJ2-3	few	TGTGCCAGCAGCTTAGAGCGGGGGTGGGGACTAGCGGAACTCACAGATACGCAGTATTTT	CASSLERGWGLAELTDTQYF
TRBV5-1	NA	13	TRBJ2-7	NA	TGCGCCAGCAGCTCACAGGATTTAGGCGAGCAGTACTTC	CASSSQDLGEQYF
TRBV9	NA	15	TRBJ2-7	NA	TGTGCCAGCAGCGAGGGTAGCGTGGGGTCCTACGAGCAGTACTTC	CASSEGSVGSYEQYF
TRBV12-3/TRBV12-4	TRBD2	15	TRBJ2-5	many	TGTGCCAGCACCCCCGGGACTAGCGACCAAGAGACCCAGTACTTC	CASTPGTSDQETQYF
TRBV3-1	TRBD1	19	TRBJ2-5	few	TGTGCCAGCAGCCAAGATTCGCGACCGGGACAGGGGTCAGGAGAGACCCAGTACTTC	CASSQDSRPGQGSGETQYF
TRBV5-1	NA	15	TRBJ2-3	NA	TGCGCCAGCAGCTTGTGGGGCCGGGGTGCGGATACGCAGTATTTT	CASSLWGRGADTQYF
TRBV28	NA	15	TRBJ2-1	many	TGTGCCAGCAGAGTCAGGGGCCAGAGTCTCAATGAGCAGTTCTTC	CASRVRGQSLNEQFF
TRBV18	TRBD1	14	TRBJ2-7	many	TGTGCCAGCAGCCCCCGGGACAGCTCCTACGAGCAGTACTTC	CASSPRDSSYEQYF
TRBV7-9	NA	17	TRBJ1-1	NA	TGTGCCAGCAGCCCAAAATCCCTCGGTCTCCGGAACACTGAAGCTTTCTTT	CASSPKSLGLRNTEAFF
TRBV6-4	NA	18	TRBJ2-5	NA	TGTGCCTGCAGTGATTCAAACTGGCTGGCAGTCCACCAAGAGACCCAGTACTTC	CACSDSNWLAVHQETQYF
TRBV9	TRBD2	17	TRBJ2-1	few	TGTGCCAGCAGCGAACCCCTTAGCGGGAGGAACTACAATGAGCAGTTCTTC	CASSEPLSGRNYNEQFF
TRBV4-1	NA	15	TRBJ1-5	many	TGCGCCAGCAGCCAAGATTGGGGCACCAATCAGCCCCAGCATTTT	CASSQDWGTNQPQHF
TRBV7-9	NA	12	TRBJ2-1	many	TGTGCCAGCAGCTTAGCTTGGAATGAGCAGTTCTTC	CASSLAWNEQFF
TRBV28	NA	13	TRBJ2-7	few	TGTGCCAGCAGTCCCTATCAGGGCTACGAGCAGTACTTC	CASSPYQGYEQYF
TRBV5-1	NA	13	TRBJ2-5	few	TGCGCCAGCAGCTCGGTGGGATTGGAGACCCAGTACTTC	CASSSVGLETQYF
TRBV12-3/TRBV12-4	TRBD2	12	TRBJ2-5	few	TGTGCCAGCATGGGGGAGGGGGAGACCCAGTACTTC	CASMGEGETQYF
TRBV4-2	NA	15	TRBJ2-2	few	TGTGCCAGCAGCCAAGTGCAGGGGAGGTCCGGGGAGCTGTTTTTT	CASSQVQGRSGELFF
TRBV7-9	NA	15	TRBJ1-1	NA	TGTGCCAGCAGCTCCGCCACAGGGTTGAACACTGAAGCTTTCTTT	CASSSATGLNTEAFF
TRBV20-1	TRBD1	15	TRBJ1-4	many	TGCAGTGCCCCGCCAGGGACAGGGGGTTATGAAAAACTGTTTTTT	CSAPPGTGGYEKLFF
TRBV12-3/TRBV12-4	TRBD1	16	TRBJ1-5	NA	TGTGCCAGCAGTTTCGTGACAGGGCCGAGCAATCAGCCCCAGCATTTT	CASSFVTGPSNQPQHF
TRBV25-1	NA	14	TRBJ2-5	few	TGTGCCAGCAGAGACGACAGGTTCCAAGAGACCCAGTACTTC	CASRDDRFQETQYF
TRBV7-2	NA	16	TRBJ2-2	few	TGTGCCAGCAGTCAACCGGGACTGGCGAACACCGGGGAGCTGTTTTTT	CASSQPGLANTGELFF
TRBV27	NA	16	TRBJ2-7	NA	TGTGCCAGCAGTTCTTTAAGAACCGATTACTCCTACGAGCAGTACTTC	CASSSLRTDYSYEQYF
TRBV20-1	TRBD2	14	TRBJ2-3	few	TGCAGTGCTAGAGTTGGTGGGGGGGTAGATACGCAGTATTTT	CSARVGGGVDTQYF
TRBV27	NA	17	TRBJ1-1	NA	TGTGCCAGCAGTTTATCCATATGGGGCAGAAGGAACACTGAAGCTTTCTTT	CASSLSIWGRRNTEAFF